The next 11 T cell receptor beta chains were all read from a single sample in a study of shared clonotypes between healthy human individuals. Here immunoSEQ multiplex PCR was the method, and the copy in TCRdb shows in-frame clones only, minus some. The sample has around 1.1 million clones; about 80% are singletons. Material: memory CD4+ T cells from PBMCs. Specified subset: CD45RA-negative fraction. These receptors came from a man younger than 35 in good health. Some clones in this sample may be carry-over from other donors' samples.

This clone was observed a single time. The chain links TRBV7-6 to TRBJ2-7, with 11 bases fitting TRBD1. The CDR3 is 15 amino acids. With V trimmed by 4 bases and J by 3 bases, 5 bases remained unmatched. Germline CDR1 SGHVS, CDR2 FNYEAQ. The CDR3 DNA follows: TGTGCCAGCAGCTCGCCGGGACAGGGGGGCTACGAGCAGTACTTC. Translation: CASSSPGQGGYEQYF.

This clone showed up just once. The chain carries TRBV5-4 and TRBJ2-7; 7 nucleotides match TRBD1. CDR1 is SGHNT and CDR2 is YYREEE in the germline V gene (reference sequence). J lost 3 bases, V lost 0 bases, and 3 bases had no gene match. The CDR3 covers 14 residues. The chain's CDR3 is CASSLEQGSYEQYF. The DNA for the CDR3 is TGTGCCAGCAGCTTGGAACAGGGGAGCTACGAGCAGTACTTC.

The chain carries TRBV7-6 and TRBJ1-3; a weak D match, TRBD1 (5 bases). Trimming removed 3 bases from V and 0 bases from J, with 9 bases in between. Germline V gene data show CDR1 as SGHVS and CDR2 as FNYEAQ. The CDR3 runs to 15 residues. CDR3 protein: CASSLGQFSGNTIYF. The CDR3 coding sequence is TGTGCCAGCAGCTTGGGGCAATTCTCTGGAAACACCATATATTTT.

This chain links TRBV11-2 with TRBJ2-5; no firm D call. There are 13 residues in the CDR3. The germline V gene has CDR1 SGHAT and CDR2 FQNNGV. The V gene lost 4 bases and the J gene lost 1 base, with 7 bases spanning the gap. CDR3 loop: CASSSDSQETQYF. CDR3 in DNA: TGTGCCAGCAGCTCCGACTCCCAAGAGACCCAGTACTTC.

With respect to this clone: Other DNA sequences of this sample code for an identical CDR3. This rearrangement joins TRBV18 to TRBJ2-5, with TRBD2 matching 9 bases. This CDR3 is 14 amino acids long. CDR1 KGHSH and CDR2 LQKENI come from the germline V gene. Trimming cost V 3 bases and J 3 bases; bases outside gene matches: 2. The CDR3 reads CASSPASGKETQYF. CDR3 nucleotides: TGTGCCAGCTCACCGGCTAGCGGGAAAGAGACCCAGTACTTC.

The genes are TRBV5-1 and TRBJ2-7; D possibly uses TRBD1 or TRBD2 (5 bases each). The length of the CDR3 is 17 residues. Germline CDR1 SGHRS, CDR2 YFSETQ. Trimming shortened V by 4 bases and J by 4 bases, and 24 bases separated the two germline ends. The CDR3: CASSPPPIKLEGYEQYF. The CDR3 DNA reads as TGCGCCAGCAGCCCACCCCCGATAAAGCTAGAGGGGTACGAGCAGTACTTC.

Here the CDR3 DNA reads TGCGCCAGCCCCCTTGTGGACAGGGGGACCCCAACTTCGGCTTTCTTT. This sequence encodes CASPLVDRGTPTSAFF. The chain uses TRBV23-1 and TRBJ1-1; TRBD1 matches 10 bases. TRBV23-1 is an open reading frame whose function is uncertain. This CDR3 is 16 amino acids long. J gave up 11 bases and V 8 bases, and 20 bases lay outside the gene matches.

This clone was detected a few times. This sequence joins TRBV2 and TRBJ2-3; 7 bases are shared with TRBD2. The germline V gene has CDR1 SNHLY and CDR2 FYNNEI. Unmatched junction bases numbered 5, after V lost 9 bases and J lost 2 bases. This CDR3 comprises 13 residues. The CDR3 reads CARGTTHTDTQYF. The CDR3 bases are TGTGCCAGGGGGACTACTCACACAGATACGCAGTATTTT.

The chain joins TRBV7-3 to TRBJ2-2; D remains unclear. The V gene lost 8 bases and the J gene lost 2 bases, with 9 bases spanning the gap. The CDR3 length is 13 residues. Germline V gene data show CDR1 as SGHTA and CDR2 as FQGTGA. CDR3 residues: CASSGYNTGELFF. The CDR3 coding sequence is TGTGCCAGCTCCGGCTATAACACCGGGGAGCTGTTTTTT. The full variable domain, rest sourced from reference TRBV7-3 and TRBJ2-2, is GAGVSQTPSNKVTEKGKYVELRCDPISGHTALYWYRQSLGQGPEFLIYFQGTGAADDSGLPNDRFFAVRPEGSVSTLKIQRTERGDSAVYLCASSGYNTGELFFGEGSRLTVL.

V usage is TRBV5-1 and J usage is TRBJ1-2; D might be TRBD1 (6 bases). This CDR3 comprises 13 residues. From germline, CDR1 is SGHRS and CDR2 YFSETQ. V lost 0 bases, J lost 7 bases, and 10 bases lay in between. CDR3 protein: CASSLDGGAGYTF. CDR3 DNA sequence: TGCGCCAGCAGCTTGGATGGGGGGGCTGGCTACACCTTC.

The chain recombines TRBV11-2 with TRBJ2-5; D may be TRBD1 (7 bases). This CDR3 is built from 15 residues. With 6 bases removed from V and 5 bases from J, the gap between germline ends came to 19 bases. Per the germline V gene, CDR1 is SGHAT and CDR2 is FQNNGV. CDR3 region: CASSPPGLRGETQYF. For the CDR3, the DNA is TGTGCCAGCAGTCCACCGGGACTCAGGGGGGAGACCCAGTACTTC.